This passage covers 21 T cell receptor beta chains from one sample sequenced in a study of T cells in Graves' hyperthyroidism and ophthalmopathy (dated by TCRdb to about 2019). Libraries were made using multiplex PCR. The instrument was an Illumina HiSeq 2000. The TCR beta CDR3 regions were amplified from the RNA transcripts. For the first round of RT-PCR on the TCR CDR3, the HTBI primer set was used together with the Qiagen OneStep RT-PCR kit. TCRdb itself trimmed the public reads at Q25 with fastp, ran MiXCR and retained productive beta chains. Each record represents a unique CDR3 protein, reported with the most common genes and DNA among its rows. Here the sample has approximately 700,000 distinct CDR3 sequences; 45% occur a single time. The ten largest make up about 7% of the sample. What was sequenced was peripheral blood or thyroid tissue (not recorded which). All receptors derive from an adult man with Graves' disease, either hyperthyroidism or ophthalmopathy (not recorded which).

V and J are TRBV10-2 and TRBJ1-5; maybe TRBD1 (6 bases). Germline V lookup: CDR1 WSHSY, CDR2 SAAADI. The CDR3 contains 14 residues. Trimming cost V 8 bases and J 6 bases, with 17 bases left between them. The CDR3 DNA reads as TGCGCCAGCCGGACTACAGGGTTAGGTCAGCCCCAGCATTTT. Translating gives CASRTTGLGQPQHF.

To note about this clonotype: Since a much larger clone is just one base distant, this may be a read error. V is TRBV7-8 and J is TRBJ2-7, with a weak D call TRBD2 (7 bases). Germline lookup yields CDR1 SGHVS and CDR2 FQNEAQ. The V end was cut by 0 bases, the J end by 3 bases, with 12 bases between. The CDR3 contains 15 residues. CDR3 DNA: TGTGCCAGCAGCTTAGCAGGGGGAGGGCACTACGAGCAGTACTTC. Residues: CASSLAGGGHYEQYF. Looking up the rest from reference TRBV7-8 and TRBJ2-7 gives the full variable domain: GAGVSQSPRYKVAKRGQDVALRCDPISGHVSLFWYQQALGQGPEFLTYFQNEAQLDKSGLPSDRFFAERPEGSVSTLKIQRTQQEDSAVYLCASSLAGGGHYEQYFGPGTRLTVT.

The genes are TRBV7-2 and TRBJ1-2; D gene ambiguous. Trimming took 1 base from V and 7 from J, leaving 13 bases between them. The CDR3 consists of 14 residues. Germline values: CDR1 SGHTA, CDR2 FQGNSA. As DNA, the CDR3 is TGTGCCAGCAGCTTAGAAGGGTCTGTTTCTGGCTACACCTTC. Translating gives CASSLEGSVSGYTF.

This clonotype showed up just a few times. The genes are TRBV19 and TRBJ1-5, with 8 bases aligning to TRBD1. V trimming: 7 bases; J trimming: 5 bases; junction bases outside the gene matches: 4. Looked up from germline, CDR1 is LNHDA and CDR2 is SQIVND (reference sequence). The CDR3 has 13 residues. The CDR3 loop is CASNPTGDQPQHF. DNA for the CDR3: TGTGCCAGTAACCCGACAGGGGATCAGCCCCAGCATTTT. Combining the CDR3 with reference TRBV19 and TRBJ1-5 gives the whole variable domain DGGITQSPKYLFRKEGQNVTLSCEQNLNHDAMYWYRQDPGQGLRLIYYSQIVNDFQKGDIAEGYSVSREKKESFPLTVTSAQKNPTAFYLCASNPTGDQPQHFGDGTRLSIL.

This sequence joins TRBV12-3 or TRBV12-4 and TRBJ1-6; 7 positions agree with TRBD1. The CDR3 loop spans 15 amino acids. V shed 5 bases and J 6 bases; nucleotides not matched to a gene: 7. The CDR3 DNA reads TGTGCCAGCAGTCGGGACAGAAGCATTAATTCACCCCTCCACTTT. Translating it yields CASSRDRSINSPLHF.

This clonotype was counted many times. The chain has TRBV7-8 and TRBJ2-7, with 9 nucleotides matching TRBD1. Germline assignment: CDR1 SGHVS and CDR2 FQNEAQ. The CDR3 totals 15 residues. The junction had 11 bases not matched to a gene; V was cut back by 5 bases and J by 6 bases. This chain's CDR3 is CASSNVGQGRREQYF. CDR3 nucleotide sequence: TGTGCCAGCAGCAATGTGGGACAGGGTCGTCGCGAGCAGTACTTC.

In its sample, this clonotype was seen many times. The chain links TRBV2 to TRBJ1-5, with D maybe TRBD1 (5 bases). Germline-derived CDR1 and CDR2 are SNHLY and FYNNEI. Trimming pared 8 bases from V and 2 bases from J, leaving 10 bases between. This CDR3 contains 13 residues. In DNA form, the CDR3 reads TGTGCCAGCCAAGGCAGGGGCAATCAGCCCCAGCATTTT. It yields the protein CASQGRGNQPQHF.

In its sample, this clonotype was seen many times. The rearrangement links TRBV10-3 to TRBJ1-1, with 7 bases aligning to TRBD1. Germline V gene sequence: CDR1 ENHRY, CDR2 SYGVKD. CDR3 length: 14 amino acids. Germline trimming cut 4 bases from V and 1 base from J; bases unmatched to any gene: 3. CDR3 bases: TGTGCCATCAGTGTATCAGGGGGGAACACTGAAGCTTTCTTT. It is translated as CAISVSGGNTEAFF.

The gene calls are TRBV11-1 and TRBJ2-5; 14 nucleotides match TRBD2. The length of the CDR3 is 16 residues. Germline CDR1 reads SGHAT; CDR2 reads FQDESV (reference sequence). With 8 bases clipped from V and 0 bases from J, the junction kept 5 bases outside the gene matches. CDR3: CASLRTSGGYQETQYF. DNA of the CDR3: TGTGCCAGCTTACGGACTAGCGGGGGGTACCAAGAGACCCAGTACTTC. The entire variable domain, with the rest obtained from reference TRBV11-1 and TRBJ2-5, is as follows: EAEVAQSPRYKITEKSQAVAFWCDPISGHATLYWYRQILGQGPELLVQFQDESVVDDSQLPKDRFSAERLKGVDSTLKIQPAELGDSAMYLCASLRTSGGYQETQYFGPGTRLLVL.

This clonotype was observed at least ten times. The J gene is TRBJ1-1, the V gene TRBV20-1; D call uncertain. The germline CDR1 and CDR2 sequences are DFQATT and SNEGSKA (reference sequence). The CDR3 covers 12 residues. The V and J ends lost 3 bases and 4 bases respectively, with 9 bases between them. Here the CDR3 DNA reads TGCAGTGCTAGTAGGGTGGGCACTGAAGCTTTCTTT. This translates into CSASRVGTEAFF.

This chain links TRBV2 with TRBJ1-2; tentative D call: TRBD1 (6 bases). The V gene lost 5 bases and the J gene lost 3 bases, with 16 bases spanning the gap. CDR1 and CDR2 (germline): SNHLY, FYNNEI. The CDR3 sequence is 15 residues long. Here the CDR3 DNA reads TGTGCCAGCAGTACCTCAGGGGTAGGATACTATGGCTACACCTTC. Protein: CASSTSGVGYYGYTF. Based on the CDR3 plus reference TRBV2 and TRBJ1-2, the full variable domain is EPEVTQTPSHQVTQMGQEVILRCVPISNHLYFYWYRQILGQKVEFLVSFYNNEISEKSEIFDDQFSVERPDGSNFTLKIRSTKLEDSAMYFCASSTSGVGYYGYTFGSGTRLTVV.

At least ten counts were recorded for this clonotype. The chain has TRBV29-1 and TRBJ1-5; TRBD1 matches 7 bases. CDR1 and CDR2 (germline): SQVTM, ANQGSEA. The J segment lost 5 bases and the V segment lost 7 bases, leaving 8 bases of the junction unmatched. The CDR3 length is 13 residues. CDR3 loop: CSAREGADQPQHF. CDR3 in DNA: TGCAGCGCCAGGGAGGGGGCAGATCAGCCCCAGCATTTT.

Notes on this clonotype: A much larger clone lies one base from this, so it may be a read error. The chain joins TRBV29-1 to TRBJ1-2; the D is unclear. The germline V gene encodes CDR1 SQVTM and CDR2 ANQGSEA. This CDR3 contains 12 residues. In nucleotides, the CDR3 is TGCAGTGCTAGTCCCGCGATCTATGGCTACACCTTC. Residues: CSASPAIYGYTF.

This chain uses TRBV9 with TRBJ1-6, with TRBD1 identical over 7 bases. The CDR3 runs 15 residues. CDR1 and CDR2 (germline): SGDLS, YYNGEE. Trimming cost V 4 bases and J 7 bases; bases outside gene matches: 8. CDR3 DNA sequence: TGTGCCAGCAGCCGTACCGGGACAGCCAATTCACCCCTCCACTTT. Protein product: CASSRTGTANSPLHF.

The V gene is TRBV20-1, the J gene TRBJ1-2, with 10 bases matching TRBD1. Germline V CDR1 and CDR2: DFQATT, SNEGSKA (reference sequence). The V and J ends lost 5 bases and 5 bases, in that order; junction bases with no gene match: 11. This CDR3 has 15 amino acids. CDR3 protein: CSALMTGGAGYGYTF. The DNA of the CDR3 is TGCAGTGCTCTTATGACAGGGGGCGCAGGGTATGGCTACACCTTC.

The genes are TRBV9 and TRBJ1-5, with 8 bases fitting TRBD1. The junction had 11 bases not matched to a gene; V was cut back by 4 bases and J by 5 bases. Per germline, CDR1 SGDLS and CDR2 YYNGEE. The CDR3 is 16 residues long. The CDR3 coding sequence is TGTGCCAGCAGCTCCTCCGGGACAGGCAATTATCAGCCCCAGCATTTT. Encoded protein: CASSSSGTGNYQPQHF.

This clonotype has at least ten counts. The chain has TRBV12-3 or TRBV12-4 and TRBJ1-6, with 7 positions matching TRBD1. V lost 1 base, J lost 8 bases, and 5 bases stayed unmatched. There are 15 residues in the CDR3. For the CDR3, the DNA is TGTGCCAGCAGTTTAGGGGACAGTTTATATTCACCCCTCCACTTT. This codes for CASSLGDSLYSPLHF.

The chain uses TRBV20-1 and TRBJ2-7; D is ambiguous. Germline values: CDR1 DFQATT, CDR2 SNEGSKA (reference sequence). The CDR3 has 15 amino acids. V shed 1 base and J shed 0 bases, with 13 bases lying between them. The CDR3 reads CSARGPATSSYEQYF. DNA of the CDR3: TGCAGTGCTAGAGGCCCAGCAACGAGCTCCTACGAGCAGTACTTC.

A word on this clonotype: An end of the junction differs from the germline gene, which may be a read error. The chain couples TRBV10-3 to TRBJ2-7; 10 nucleotides agree with TRBD1. The germline CDR1 and CDR2 sequences are ENHRY and SYGVKD. This CDR3 comprises 16 residues. The CDR3 DNA follows: TGTACCATCAGGGACACCGGGACAGGGGAGACTTACGAGCAGTACTTC. It yields the protein CTIRDTGTGETYEQYF.

The chain employs TRBV14 and TRBJ1-1; D is unclear. V lost 0 bases, J lost 9 bases, and 14 bases lay in between. CDR1 is SGHDN, CDR2 FVKESK, per germline. The CDR3 totals 14 residues. The CDR3 DNA sequence: TGTGCCAGCAGCCAAGATATCGGGGTTGGGAAAGCTTTCTTT. Amino acids: CASSQDIGVGKAFF.

Ten or more counts support this clonotype. The V and J genes are TRBV24-1 and TRBJ1-2; 7 bases agree with TRBD1. The CDR3 covers 14 residues. Per the germline V gene, CDR1 is KGHDR and CDR2 is SFDVKD. The V gene end was trimmed by 4 bases and the J gene end by 8 bases; junction bases not matched to a gene: 9. CDR3 nucleotides: TGTGCCACCAGTGAATCACAGGGGATTTGGGGCTACACCTTC. The encoded protein is CATSESQGIWGYTF.